Shown below are 9 T cell receptor beta chains from a single sample sequenced in a study of cytomegalovirus exposure and HLA in healthy donors. This PCR relied on a set of 60 Vbeta primers and 13 Jbeta primers. Here immunoSEQ multiplex PCR was the method, and the copy in TCRdb shows in-frame clones only, minus some. The data show 85,000 to 130,000 clones, over 60% seen once. The sample comprised PBMCs. The source is a female donor in good health and CMV-seropositive.

The chain employs TRBV5-1 and TRBJ1-6; D unclear. The CDR3 is made up of 13 amino acids. CDR1 is SGHRS, CDR2 YFSETQ, per germline. V lost 4 bases and J lost 8, with 10 bases in between. The CDR3 coding sequence is TGCGCCAGCAGCCTAGATCCTGATTCACCCCTCCACTTT. As protein: CASSLDPDSPLHF.

The V and J genes are TRBV5-4 and TRBJ2-7; D is possibly TRBD2 (5 bases). The CDR3 is 14 residues long. The V gene lost 4 bases and the J gene lost 6 bases, with 17 bases spanning the gap. Germline V CDR1 and CDR2: SGHNT, YYREEE (reference sequence). The CDR3 bases are TGTGCCAGCAGCCCCGGAGGCAGGTCCGGCGAGCAGTACTTC. Translating gives CASSPGGRSGEQYF.

The chain carries TRBV7-9 and TRBJ2-2; D gene unclear. The germline V gene encodes CDR1 SEHNR and CDR2 FQNEAQ (reference sequence). The CDR3 contains 15 residues. V shed 5 bases and J shed 4 bases, with 14 bases lying between them. This chain's CDR3 is CASSPARVSTGELFF. As DNA, the CDR3 is TGTGCCAGCAGCCCCGCCCGGGTGAGCACCGGGGAGCTGTTTTTT.

This clone was counted a single time. The chain carries TRBV5-1 and TRBJ2-2; tentatively, D is TRBD2 (5 bases). CDR3 size: 15 residues. Deletions cut 2 bases from V and 5 bases from J, with 13 bases between. Germline assignment: CDR1 SGHRS and CDR2 YFSETQ. The chain's CDR3 is CASSLSLGGTGELFF. CDR3 DNA: TGCGCCAGCAGCTTAAGTCTAGGAGGTACCGGGGAGCTGTTTTTT.

This chain joins TRBV5-5 and TRBJ2-1; TRBD2 matches 9 bases. V lost 4 bases to trimming and J lost 4 bases; unmatched junction nucleotides: 6. CDR3 size: 15 residues. Germline V gene lookup returns CDR1 SGHKS and CDR2 YYEKEE (reference sequence). The CDR3 is CASSPSGMVYNEQFF. In DNA form, the CDR3 reads TGTGCCAGCAGCCCTAGCGGGATGGTTTACAATGAGCAGTTCTTC.

The chain couples TRBV29-1 to TRBJ2-5; TRBD1 matches 7 bases. The CDR3 contains 15 residues. Germline values: CDR1 SQVTM, CDR2 ANQGSEA. The trim removed 6 bases at V and 7 bases at J, leaving 17 bases unmatched. CDR3: CSVPPRDSHGLTQYF. The CDR3, as DNA: TGCAGCGTCCCCCCTCGGGACAGCCACGGTTTGACCCAGTACTTC.

This clone was observed a few times. The rearrangement links TRBV10-1 to TRBJ2-7; maybe TRBD1 (6 bases). V dropped 2 bases and J dropped 5 bases, with 16 bases sitting between them. CDR1 and CDR2 from the germline V gene are WNHNN and SYGVQD (reference sequence). The CDR3 runs to 15 residues. The CDR3 loop is CASSELGAGADEQYF. The CDR3 coding sequence is TGCGCCAGCAGTGAGCTCGGAGCAGGGGCCGACGAGCAGTACTTC.

The gene calls are TRBV30 and TRBJ2-7, with TRBD2 matching over 8 bases. CDR1 GTSNPN and CDR2 SVGIG come from the germline V gene (reference sequence). The CDR3 runs to 15 residues. V lost 3 bases, J lost 5 bases, and 12 bases stayed unmatched. The CDR3 DNA is TGTGCCTGGAGGGCCCAGGGACTAGGTCAAGACGAGCAGTACTTC. Its translation is CAWRAQGLGQDEQYF.

The V gene is TRBV6-5, the J gene TRBJ1-5, with TRBD1 matching over 9 bases. Trimming at V came to 8 bases and at J to 6 bases, leaving 8 bases not matched to a gene. Germline loops: CDR1 MNHEY, CDR2 SVGAGI. CDR3 size: 14 residues. The CDR3 spells CASGARDRAQPQHF. The CDR3 bases are TGTGCCAGCGGCGCTCGGGACAGGGCTCAGCCCCAGCATTTT.